This T cell receptor (beta chain) is from a study of CD8+ T cells in alopecia areata (dated by TCRdb to the late 2010s). A note on the overall study: The treated patients, all with moderate-to-severe alopecia areata, were enrolled in an open-label pilot trial of oral tofacitinib given at 5 to 10 mg twice daily. Patients stayed on tofacitinib for 6 to 18 months and then had 6 months of follow-up off drug so that delayed response and recurrence could be assessed. In treated patients, disease severity was measured using the SALT score, which gives the percentage of scalp surface area affected. High-throughput TCRbeta sequencing was used to examine T cell clonal expansion in alopecia areata in both the C3H/HeJ mouse model and human patients. Scalp tissue and sorted CD4+ and CD8+ peripheral blood T cells from patchy and totalis/universalis alopecia areata patients and from healthy controls were covered by human TCRbeta sequencing. Biopsies were taken from tofacitinib-treated patients at baseline and again at 4 and 24 weeks into treatment, and several of those patients also had a later scalp biopsy. Scalp clonality was compared across normal scalp (n=4), patchy alopecia areata scalp (n=8), and alopecia totalis/universalis scalp (n=8). RNA was obtained with the PAXgene miRNA kit for fixed scalp, the miRNeasy kit for PBMCs, and the RNeasy kit for mouse skin. immunoSEQ multiplex PCR using 35 Vbeta forward primers and 13 Jbeta reverse primers was used to amplify TCRbeta CDR3 regions.

As to this clone: Its antigen target is currently unknown. Base qualities were left out, and no much larger clone turns up one base away.

Broader findings and caveats from the paper: Unlike mouse skin, where gammadelta T cells dominate, normal human skin contains resident alphabeta T cells that get sequenced too, which complicates analysis of the scalp TCR repertoire. Tofacitinib significantly lowered scalp clonality and the number of expanded CD8+ clones among the top 100 scalp clones. Because the treated cohort was small and had just a single nonresponder, larger studies are needed to establish links between baseline CD8+ expansion and response. Higher clonality and more expanded CD8+ clones were observed in lesional scalp than in normal scalp, particularly in alopecia totalis/universalis, a finding suggestive of antigenic drive. During tofacitinib treatment, many expanded lesional clones stuck around in both scalp and blood, and this persistence may partly explain why relapse happens after treatment is stopped. Compared with mice, TCR sequences shared between patients were less clear, possibly partly because of HLA diversity across the patient population.

What the time point label conveys for this sample: four to five weeks on oral tofacitinib. Taken with the paper, the label for treatment or condition translates to: oral pan-JAK inhibitor, 5-10 mg twice daily. Lesional scalp punch biopsies and peripheral blood were collected from alopecia areata patients. PBMCs were isolated by density centrifugation and stained for CD3, CD4 and CD8, after which CD4+ and CD8+ T cells were sorted on a FACSAria. The CDR1 and CDR2 encoded by the germline V gene (reference sequence) are MNHEY and SMNVEV. Its CDR3 holds 11 amino acids, cysteine through phenylalanine. The entry retains the CDR3 DNA only, 33 bases that are in frame from base 1. V and J lose 5 bases and 3 bases, and a span of 5 bases separates them. Libraries were constructed by the immunoSEQ multiplex PCR assay. For TCR sequencing, RNA was extracted from every sample and reverse transcribed into cDNA to serve as template. First-strand cDNA was synthesized using SuperScript III with a 2:1 mix of oligo-dT and random hexamers. A synthetic immune receptor repertoire was used to gauge amplification bias, and whatever bias remained was removed computationally. Per the authors' processing: After raw reads were preprocessed to remove errors, the CDR3 was defined following IMGT conventions as running from the conserved cysteine to phenylalanine. Clonality was computed as 1 minus the Shannon entropy, with the entropy normalized by log2 of the number of productive unique TCRs. Whether each scalp clone was CD4 or CD8 was inferred by checking scalp TCRbeta sequences against the CD4 and CD8 repertoires from sorted blood. Drawn from immuneACCESS, this table holds only the in-frame rearrangements with V and J called that TCRdb kept. Clones are partly lost; checked studies trace under half to an unresolved V gene and leave the rest unexplained. The V and J calls and clone size were taken over from that table, and D and trimming were inferred from the DNA. The sample includes 120,000 or so clones, with 58% observed a single time. Together, the top ten hold more than 25% of the sample.

The sequencing here drew on CD8+ T cells sorted from blood, taken at week 4, from a patient treated with tofacitinib. The V and J genes are TRBV27 and TRBJ2-7; the D gene cannot be resolved reliably. This TCR came from a human donor with alopecia areata. This receptor carries the CDR3 CASSAYYEQYF. The DNA is as follows: TGTGCCAGCAGTGCCTACTACGAGCAGTACTTC.